This TCR beta chain was retrieved from a study of early T cells in non-severe SARS-CoV-2 infection (dated by TCRdb to about 2021). For the study in its entirety: Because TCR sequencing was done on bulk RNA from unsorted whole blood, the alpha and beta chains could not be paired.

This clonotype was recorded many times. Its antigen remains undetermined. Nothing much larger sits one base from this clone, and base qualities are not available. Spanning cysteine to phenylalanine, the CDR3 consists of 16 amino acids. Solely the CDR3 DNA is kept, with 48 bases framed from the first base. Sequences MNHEY (CDR1) and SVGAGI (CDR2) are obtained from the germline V gene. The germline V and J ends show losses of 5 bases and 3 bases respectively, and no gene match explains 7 bases of the junction. Libraries were made using 5' RACE. The instrument given in TCRdb is NextSeq 500. Unique molecular identifiers were attached to individual cDNA molecules in the TCR library protocol so that sequencing error and PCR bias could be corrected. Both TCR alpha and beta chains were sequenced, and tight co-correlation was observed between alpha and beta sequence abundances in each sample. The source study handled its data this way. Decombinator V4 was used to perform V gene, J gene and CDR3 annotation of TCR sequences. Expanded TCRs were defined as changing significantly between any two time points under a Poisson model with p below 0.0001. Abundances of TCRs were expressed as counts per million after normalisation to the total number of TCRs sequenced in each sample. MAIT TCRs were defined by TRAV1-2 paired with TRAJ12, TRAJ20 or TRAJ33, and iNKT TCRs by TRAV10 paired with TRAJ18. VDJdb, accessed 1 November 2021, was searched for CMV, EBV and SARS-CoV-2 annotated TCRs, with TCRs annotated for multiple antigens excluded. The public reads were run again by TCRdb, first through fastp at Q25 and then through MiXCR, and only productive beta chains were kept. Each CDR3 protein gets just one entry, which takes the most common genes and DNA from the rows behind it. The authors' filters were not applied to this entry. The sample table records 66,000 or so distinct CDR3 sequences; less than 15% of these occur just once. The top ten hold roughly 8.3% of the sample.

A case-control design nested within a healthcare worker cohort in London, UK, was used, with weekly nasopharyngeal swab PCR tests and blood sampling performed. Between 23 and 31 March 2020, the week of the UK lockdown, healthcare workers were enrolled and then followed up weekly for as long as 16 weeks. Results the study describes overall, beyond this receptor: VDJdb matching was skewed toward anti-spike CD8 responses, so virus-specific expansions were likely underestimated and private and CD4 specificities were missed.

This sequence uses TRBV6-5 and TRBJ2-2, and 9 junctional nucleotides match TRBD1. Sequenced sample: whole blood. This clonotype was obtained from an adult who was a healthcare worker with PCR-confirmed SARS-CoV-2 infection or an uninfected control (not recorded which). The bases read TGTGCCAGCAGTACACTGACAGGGGGGCACACCGGGGAGCTGTTTTTT. It translates to CASSTLTGGHTGELFF.